This T cell receptor beta chain was captured in a study of blood T cell repertoires in COVID-19. Study as a whole: Samples taken during acute and convalescent COVID-19 were collected in the United States, Italy and Spain. Sample material is recorded as cDNA or gDNA derived from T cells, B-cell-depleted T cells, or PBMCs.

This CDR3 comprises 17 residues. Per germline, CDR1 SGHTA and CDR2 FQGTGA. The V end was cut by 1 base, the J end by 8 bases, with 20 bases between. How the authors handled the data: Amplification with reference gene primers provided the estimates of nucleated cell counts. Data came from immunoSEQ multiplex PCR; TCRdb stores just in-frame clones and leaves some out. For V, J and clone size, that table is used; D and trimming come from the DNA. The top ten hold under 5% of the sample, which has roughly 330,000 clones, 88% seen once. The chain combines TRBV7-3 with TRBJ1-4; D not certain. The origin of this receptor is a woman aged 45-60 years with active or convalescent COVID-19. Sequencing used peripheral blood. The CDR3 reads CASSLIVRDLEWEKLFF. The CDR3 region has the DNA TGTGCCAGCAGCTTAATTGTCCGGGATCTGGAGTGGGAAAAACTGTTTTTT.